The source of this T cell receptor (beta chain) is a study of OX40 agonist ivuxolimab in advanced cancers. General notes on the study: The costimulatory receptor OX40 (CD134) was targeted by ivuxolimab, a fully human IgG2 agonistic monoclonal antibody. Intravenous ivuxolimab was administered to patients every 2 weeks at six dose levels: 0.01, 0.1, 0.3, 1.5, 3 and 10 mg/kg. Among the approximately 54 dose-escalation patients, about 19 had hepatocellular carcinoma, around 15 melanoma, 9 renal cell carcinoma and 9 head and neck cancer. In the dose-escalation cohort, more than 80% of patients were male, and the mean age was 60 years with a range of about 20 to 90. Patients were allowed to have had prior anti-PD-1, anti-PD-L1 or anti-CTLA-4 therapy, and 30% to 50% of the dose-escalation patients had previously received checkpoint inhibitors. Partial responses occurred in three dose-escalation patients, of whom one had hepatocellular carcinoma and two had cutaneous melanoma. Peripheral TCRbeta sequencing was intended to test whether TCR sequence diversity was altered and clonal T-cell expansion was caused by ivuxolimab. The monotherapy dose-escalation portion (N = 52 patients) of the phase I ivuxolimab trial is reported in the paper. The paper's findings and limits, for the study overall: On average, CD8+ T cells showed more expanded clones than CD4+ T cells after ivuxolimab. Low levels of normalized T-cell clonal expansion were also shown by some nonresponding patients. Partial responders in the 0.1-3.0 mg/kg groups had among the lowest normalized peripheral clonal expansion, especially among CD8+ T cells. Clonal expansion of both CD4+ and CD8+ blood T cells was observed from baseline to week 6 at doses 0.1 to 3.0 mg/kg. Which antigens the clonally expanded peripheral T cells were specific for was not determined.

This clone was seen just once. Its antigen is still unknown. The input lacks base qualities; no much larger clone sits a single base away. Patients with a history of autoimmune disease or receiving systemic immunosuppression were excluded from the trial. Peripheral blood for TCR sequencing was collected from all dose cohorts at baseline, on cycle 4 day 1, and on cycle 7 day 1. Samples were obtained from an open-label, multicenter, first-in-human phase I dose-escalation trial of ivuxolimab. The trial enrolled adults with locally advanced or metastatic head and neck squamous cell, hepatocellular, melanoma or renal cell carcinoma. Before TCR sequencing, CD4+ and CD8+ T cells were separately sorted from peripheral blood. Genomic DNA was extracted from sorted cells for sequencing of the TCRbeta CDR3 region. TCRbeta CDR3 regions were sequenced using the immunoSEQ Assay. TCRdb took over this immuneACCESS table, retaining in-frame rearrangements with V and J assigned. Such tables are incomplete; in checked studies, under half of the missing clones stem from an unresolved V gene, and the remainder is unexplained. The sample contains tens of thousands of clones, 80% to 90% of them found a single time. The ten largest clonotypes hold roughly 0.88% of the sample.

The CDR3 runs 14 amino acids, cysteine and phenylalanine included. Only CDR3 DNA is held: 42 bases, read in frame from base 1. V is reduced by 5 bases and J by 6 bases, leaving a spacing of 15 bases between them. The origin of this receptor is an adult with an advanced solid tumor such as melanoma, head and neck, liver or kidney cancer. This specimen consisted of CD4+ or CD8+ T cells sorted from blood, obtained in a trial of the OX40 agonist ivuxolimab. This sequence uses TRBV6-7 and TRBJ2-3; the D gene cannot be named for sure. TRBV6-7 is given ORF status, its function remaining uncertain. The sequenced DNA is TGTGCCAGCAGTCCGCGGACCAGTGCGGATACGCAGTATTTT. Its translation reads: CASSPRTSADTQYF.